This T cell receptor (beta chain) was captured by sequencing in a study of patients and donors after allogeneic stem cell transplantation. The CDR3 has 15 residues. The trim removed 6 bases at V and 0 bases at J, leaving 4 bases unmatched. TCRdb reanalysed the RT-PCR reads using MiXCR and keeps one entry per CDR3 protein. The table includes about a million distinct CDR3 sequences, about a sixth detected once. This clonotype was seen ten or more times. The V call is TRBV12-3 or TRBV12-4, the J call TRBJ1-5; 8 bases are a match to TRBD1. The receptor's source is a human donor who was either an allogeneic HSCT recipient or a stem cell or donor lymphocyte infusion donor (not recorded which). It is not recorded whose cells these are; they may come from a transplant donor. The specimen was blood, either unsorted or a sorted T cell fraction (not recorded which). The CDR3 protein is CASRRQGISNQPQHF. The CDR3 coding sequence is TGTGCCAGCAGAAGACAGGGGATTAGCAATCAGCCCCAGCATTTT.